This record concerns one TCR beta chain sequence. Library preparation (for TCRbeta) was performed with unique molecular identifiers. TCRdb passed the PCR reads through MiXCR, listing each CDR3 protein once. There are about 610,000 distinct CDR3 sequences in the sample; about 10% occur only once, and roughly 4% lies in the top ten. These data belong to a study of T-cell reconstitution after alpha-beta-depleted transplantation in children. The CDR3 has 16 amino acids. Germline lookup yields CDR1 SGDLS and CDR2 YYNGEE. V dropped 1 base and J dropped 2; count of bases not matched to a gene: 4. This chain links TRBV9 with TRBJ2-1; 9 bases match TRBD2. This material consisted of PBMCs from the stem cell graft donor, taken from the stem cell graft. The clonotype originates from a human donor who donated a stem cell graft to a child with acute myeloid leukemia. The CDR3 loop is CASSVSSGSTYNEQFF. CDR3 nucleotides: TGTGCCAGCAGCGTAAGTAGCGGGAGCACCTACAATGAGCAGTTCTTC.